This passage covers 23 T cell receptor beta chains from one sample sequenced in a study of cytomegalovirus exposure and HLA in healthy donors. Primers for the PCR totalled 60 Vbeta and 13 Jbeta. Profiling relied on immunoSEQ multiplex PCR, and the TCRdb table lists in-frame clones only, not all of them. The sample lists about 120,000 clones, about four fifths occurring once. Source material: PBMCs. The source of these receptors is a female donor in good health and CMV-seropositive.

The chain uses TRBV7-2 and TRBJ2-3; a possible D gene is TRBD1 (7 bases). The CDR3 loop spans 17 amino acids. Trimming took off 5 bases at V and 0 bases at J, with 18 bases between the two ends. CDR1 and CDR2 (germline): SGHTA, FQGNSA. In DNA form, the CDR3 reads TGTGCCAGCAGCCACAGGGGCAGGGGACTGAGCACAGATACGCAGTATTTT. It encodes CASSHRGRGLSTDTQYF.

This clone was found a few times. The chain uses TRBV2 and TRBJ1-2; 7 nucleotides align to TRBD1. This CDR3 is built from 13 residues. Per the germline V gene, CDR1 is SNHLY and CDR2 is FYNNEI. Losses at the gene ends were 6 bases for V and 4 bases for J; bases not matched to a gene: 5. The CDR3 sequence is CASSAGQIYGYTF. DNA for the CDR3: TGTGCCAGCAGCGCGGGACAGATCTATGGCTACACCTTC.

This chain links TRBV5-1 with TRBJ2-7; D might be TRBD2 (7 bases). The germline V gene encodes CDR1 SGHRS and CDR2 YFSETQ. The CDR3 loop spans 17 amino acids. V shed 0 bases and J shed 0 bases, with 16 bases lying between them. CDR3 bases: TGCGCCAGCAGCTTGGAGGGGGGGGCGCGATCCTCCTACGAGCAGTACTTC. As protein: CASSLEGGARSSYEQYF. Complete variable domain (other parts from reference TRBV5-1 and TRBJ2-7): KAGVTQTPRYLIKTRGQQVTLSCSPISGHRSVSWYQQTPGQGLQFLFEYFSETQRNKGNFPGRFSGRQFSNSRSEMNVSTLELGDSALYLCASSLEGGARSSYEQYFGPGTRLTVT.

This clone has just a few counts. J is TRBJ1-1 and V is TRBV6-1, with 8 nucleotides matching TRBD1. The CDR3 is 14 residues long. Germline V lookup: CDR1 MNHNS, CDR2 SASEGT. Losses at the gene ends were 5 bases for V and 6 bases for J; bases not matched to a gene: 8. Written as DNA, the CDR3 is TGTGCCAGCAGTACTCAGGGGGCAGGCCCTGAAGCTTTCTTT. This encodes CASSTQGAGPEAFF.

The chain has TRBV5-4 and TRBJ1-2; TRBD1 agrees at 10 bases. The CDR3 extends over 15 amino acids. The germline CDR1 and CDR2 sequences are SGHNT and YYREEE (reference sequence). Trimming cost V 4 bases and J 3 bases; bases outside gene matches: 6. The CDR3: CASSPTGGADYGYTF. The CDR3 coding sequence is TGTGCCAGCAGCCCGACAGGGGGCGCGGACTATGGCTACACCTTC.

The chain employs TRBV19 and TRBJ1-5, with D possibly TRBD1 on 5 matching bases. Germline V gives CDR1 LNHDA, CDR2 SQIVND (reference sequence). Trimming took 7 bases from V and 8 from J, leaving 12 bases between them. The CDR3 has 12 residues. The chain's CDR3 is CASTRDWEPQHF. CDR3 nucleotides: TGTGCCAGTACCAGGGACTGGGAGCCCCAGCATTTT.

The CDR3 sequence is CASSRGTASIYEQYF. The CDR3, as DNA: TGTGCCAGCAGTCGCGGGACAGCCTCAATCTACGAGCAGTACTTC. The genes are TRBV5-4 and TRBJ2-7; possible D gene TRBD1, 7 bases. The CDR3 has 15 amino acids. V lost 5 bases to trimming and J lost 3 bases, with 18 bases between them. Per germline, CDR1 SGHNT and CDR2 YYREEE (reference sequence).

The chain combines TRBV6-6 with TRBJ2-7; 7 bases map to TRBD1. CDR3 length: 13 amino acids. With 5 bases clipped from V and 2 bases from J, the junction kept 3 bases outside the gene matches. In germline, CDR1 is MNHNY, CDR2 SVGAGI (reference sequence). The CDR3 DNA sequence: TGTGCCAGCAGTAAGACAGGGCCCTACGAGCAGTACTTC. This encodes CASSKTGPYEQYF.

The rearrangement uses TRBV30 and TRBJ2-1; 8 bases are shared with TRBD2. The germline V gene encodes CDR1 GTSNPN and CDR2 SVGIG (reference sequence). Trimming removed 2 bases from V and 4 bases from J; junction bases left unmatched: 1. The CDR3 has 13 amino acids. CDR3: CAWSRGGYNEQFF. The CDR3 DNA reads TGTGCCTGGAGTCGGGGGGGTTACAATGAGCAGTTCTTC.

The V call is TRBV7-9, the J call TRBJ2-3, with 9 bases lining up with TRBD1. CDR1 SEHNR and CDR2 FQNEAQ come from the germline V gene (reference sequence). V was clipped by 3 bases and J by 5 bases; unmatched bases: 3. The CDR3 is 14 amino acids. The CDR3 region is CASSLGQGVDTQYF. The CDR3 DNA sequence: TGTGCCAGCAGCTTGGGACAGGGTGTAGATACGCAGTATTTT.

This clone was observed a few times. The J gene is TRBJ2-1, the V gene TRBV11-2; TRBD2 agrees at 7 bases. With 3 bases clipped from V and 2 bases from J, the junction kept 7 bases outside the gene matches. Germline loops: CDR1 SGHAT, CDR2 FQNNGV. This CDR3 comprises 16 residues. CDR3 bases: TGTGCCAGCAGCTTCTCCTCCGGGGGGACCTACAATGAGCAGTTCTTC. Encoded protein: CASSFSSGGTYNEQFF.

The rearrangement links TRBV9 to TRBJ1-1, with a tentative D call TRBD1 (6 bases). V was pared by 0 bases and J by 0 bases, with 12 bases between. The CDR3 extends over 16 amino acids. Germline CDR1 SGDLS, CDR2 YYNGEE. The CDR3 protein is CASSVGTGTMNTEAFF. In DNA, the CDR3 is TGTGCCAGCAGCGTAGGAACAGGGACAATGAACACTGAAGCTTTCTTT.

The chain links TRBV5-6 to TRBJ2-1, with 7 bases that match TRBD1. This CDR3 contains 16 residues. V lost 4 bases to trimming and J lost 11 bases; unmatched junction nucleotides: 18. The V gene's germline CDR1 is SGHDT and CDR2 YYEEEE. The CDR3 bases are TGTGCCAGCAGCGGCTCTCAGGGACAGCCAATGTCGCAGCAGTTCTTC. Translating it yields CASSGSQGQPMSQQFF.

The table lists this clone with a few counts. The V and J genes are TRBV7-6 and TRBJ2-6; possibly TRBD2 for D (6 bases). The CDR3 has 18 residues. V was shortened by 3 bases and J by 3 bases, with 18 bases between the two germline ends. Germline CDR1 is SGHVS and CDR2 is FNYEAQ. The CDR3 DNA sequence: TGTGCCAGCAGCTTTGGAACAGGAGGGGCTGGTGGGGCCAACGTCCTGACTTTC. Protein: CASSFGTGGAGGANVLTF.

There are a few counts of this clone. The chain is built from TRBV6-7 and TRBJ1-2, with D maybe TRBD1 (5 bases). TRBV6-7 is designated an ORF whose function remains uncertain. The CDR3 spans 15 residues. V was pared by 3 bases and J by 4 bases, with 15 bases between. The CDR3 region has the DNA TGTGCCAGCAGTTATGGGACTTCGTACGGCTATGGCTACACCTTC. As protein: CASSYGTSYGYGYTF.

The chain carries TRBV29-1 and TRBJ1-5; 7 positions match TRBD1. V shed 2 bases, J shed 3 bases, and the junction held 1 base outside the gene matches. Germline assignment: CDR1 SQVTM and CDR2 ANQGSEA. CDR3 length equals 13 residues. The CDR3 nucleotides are TGCAGCGTTGAAACAGGGGACAATCAGCCCCAGCATTTT. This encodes CSVETGDNQPQHF.

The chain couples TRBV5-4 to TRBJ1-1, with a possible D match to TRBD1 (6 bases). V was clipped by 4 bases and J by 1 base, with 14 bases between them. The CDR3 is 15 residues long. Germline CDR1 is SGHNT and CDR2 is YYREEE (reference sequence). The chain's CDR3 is CASSRRGAGNTEAFF. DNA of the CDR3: TGTGCCAGCAGCCGGCGGGGGGCCGGGAACACTGAAGCTTTCTTT.

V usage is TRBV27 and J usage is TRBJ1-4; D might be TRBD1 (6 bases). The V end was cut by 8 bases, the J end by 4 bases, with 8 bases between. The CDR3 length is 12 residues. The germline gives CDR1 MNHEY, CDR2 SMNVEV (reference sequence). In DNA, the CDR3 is TGTGCCAGCCGAGGGGGTAATGAAAAACTGTTTTTT. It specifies CASRGGNEKLFF.

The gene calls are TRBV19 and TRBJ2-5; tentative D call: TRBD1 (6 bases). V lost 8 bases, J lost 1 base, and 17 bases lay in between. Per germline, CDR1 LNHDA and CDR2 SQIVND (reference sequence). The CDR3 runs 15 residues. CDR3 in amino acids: CASSQGDYPQETQYF. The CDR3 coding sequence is TGTGCCAGTTCACAGGGCGACTATCCCCAAGAGACCCAGTACTTC. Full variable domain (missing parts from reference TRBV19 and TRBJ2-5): DGGITQSPKYLFRKEGQNVTLSCEQNLNHDAMYWYRQDPGQGLRLIYYSQIVNDFQKGDIAEGYSVSREKKESFPLTVTSAQKNPTAFYLCASSQGDYPQETQYFGPGTRLLVL.

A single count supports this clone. Here the CDR3 DNA reads TGTGCCAGCAGTCCCGCGGGTCCTCAGCCCCAGCATTTT. Translated, it gives CASSPAGPQPQHF. The V call is TRBV27, the J call TRBJ1-5; D uncertain. Trimming took off 5 bases at V and 6 bases at J, with 11 bases between the two ends. Germline loops: CDR1 MNHEY, CDR2 SMNVEV (reference sequence). This CDR3 is built from 13 residues.

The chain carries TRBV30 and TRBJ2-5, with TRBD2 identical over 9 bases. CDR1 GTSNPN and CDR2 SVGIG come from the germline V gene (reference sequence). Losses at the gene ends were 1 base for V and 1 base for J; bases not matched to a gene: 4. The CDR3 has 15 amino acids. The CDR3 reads CAWSANSGGQETQYF. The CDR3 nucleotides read TGTGCCTGGAGTGCGAATAGCGGGGGCCAAGAGACCCAGTACTTC.

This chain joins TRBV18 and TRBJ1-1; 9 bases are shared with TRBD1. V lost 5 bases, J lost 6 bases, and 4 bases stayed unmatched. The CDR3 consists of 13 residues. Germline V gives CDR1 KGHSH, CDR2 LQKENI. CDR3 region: CASSSRQGAEAFF. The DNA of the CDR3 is TGTGCCAGCTCATCTCGACAGGGGGCTGAAGCTTTCTTT.

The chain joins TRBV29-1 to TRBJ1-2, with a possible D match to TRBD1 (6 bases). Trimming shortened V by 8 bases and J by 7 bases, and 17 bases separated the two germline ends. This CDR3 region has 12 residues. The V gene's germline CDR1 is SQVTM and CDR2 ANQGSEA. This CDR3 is CSSNRETVGYTF. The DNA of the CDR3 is TGCAGCTCTAACAGGGAGACGGTTGGCTACACCTTC.